This T cell receptor (beta chain) was sequenced in a study of identical twins. TCRdb fed the 5' RACE reads into MiXCR, producing one record per CDR3 protein. The sample lists about 430,000 distinct CDR3 sequences, less than 20% occurring once. CDR3 length: 12 amino acids. With 1 base removed from V and 6 bases from J, the gap between germline ends came to 4 bases. Germline V gives CDR1 SGHNT, CDR2 YENEEA. The V gene is TRBV11-3, the J gene TRBJ2-1; D call uncertain. This receptor was taken from a man aged 50-60 years in good health. Sequenced: naive T cells sorted from blood. CDR3 in DNA: TGTGCCAGCAGCTTAGTCCCCAATGAGCAGTTCTTC. This sequence encodes CASSLVPNEQFF. Full variable domain (missing parts from reference TRBV11-3 and TRBJ2-1): EAGVVQSPRYKIIEKKQPVAFWCNPISGHNTLYWYLQNLGQGPELLIRYENEEAVDDSQLPKDRFSAERLKGVDSTLKIQPAELGDSAVYLCASSLVPNEQFFGPGTRLTVL.